The rows below give T cell receptor beta chains drawn from one sample of a study of shared clonotypes between healthy human individuals. TCRdb's table, derived via immunoSEQ multiplex PCR, lists solely in-frame clones and lacks some. The sample lists approximately 530,000 clones; around 95% were seen once. The sequenced sample was naive CD4+ T cells sorted from blood. These receptors came from a woman in her 30s in good health. The CDR3 runs from the conserved cysteine through the conserved F or W. Each record gives: J gene, clone size, D gene, V gene, CDR3 protein, CDR3 DNA. A D gene is named only where the DNA matches it firmly. Clone size is not always given. Where it is, it says once, few, many or a class for expanded clones.

J gene: TRBJ1-4
clone size: -
D gene: TRBD1
V gene: TRBV18
CDR3 protein: CASSPSTGREKLFF
CDR3 DNA: TGTGCCAGCTCACCATCGACAGGGCGCGAAAAACTGTTTTTT

J gene: TRBJ2-3
clone size: -
D gene: TRBD2
V gene: TRBV4-1
CDR3 protein: CASSTPGLGNTDTQYF
CDR3 DNA: TGCGCCAGCAGCACCCCGGGACTAGGCAACACAGATACGCAGTATTTT

J gene: TRBJ2-5
clone size: -
D gene: TRBD1
V gene: TRBV30
CDR3 protein: CAWSVHRGVQTQYF
CDR3 DNA: TGTGCCTGGAGTGTCCACAGGGGAGTTCAGACCCAGTACTTC

J gene: TRBJ2-2
clone size: -
D gene: TRBD2
V gene: TRBV19
CDR3 protein: CASSIAGGNTGELFF
CDR3 DNA: TGTGCCAGTAGTATAGCGGGGGGGAACACCGGGGAGCTGTTTTTT

J gene: TRBJ1-4
clone size: -
D gene: -
V gene: TRBV4-1
CDR3 protein: CASSQGWQGNEKLFF
CDR3 DNA: TGCGCCAGCAGCCAAGGGTGGCAGGGAAATGAAAAACTGTTTTTT

J gene: TRBJ2-7
clone size: -
D gene: -
V gene: TRBV28
CDR3 protein: CASSLIYEQYF
CDR3 DNA: TGTGCCAGCAGTTTAATCTACGAGCAGTACTTC

J gene: TRBJ2-7
clone size: once
D gene: -
V gene: TRBV15
CDR3 protein: CATRPGPYSYEQYF
CDR3 DNA: TGTGCCACCCGCCCCGGACCTTACTCCTACGAGCAGTACTTC

J gene: TRBJ1-2
clone size: -
D gene: -
V gene: TRBV28
CDR3 protein: CASRLTVLYGYTF
CDR3 DNA: TGTGCCAGCAGACTGACAGTTCTTTATGGCTACACCTTC

J gene: TRBJ2-5
clone size: once
D gene: -
V gene: TRBV6-1
CDR3 protein: CASSELGSGQETQYF
CDR3 DNA: TGTGCCAGCAGTGAATTGGGGTCGGGCCAAGAGACCCAGTACTTC

J gene: TRBJ1-4
clone size: -
D gene: -
V gene: TRBV5-4
CDR3 protein: CASSSLGTGRTNEKLFF
CDR3 DNA: TGTGCCAGCAGCTCCCTTGGTACAGGGCGCACTAATGAAAAACTGTTTTTT

J gene: TRBJ1-6
clone size: -
D gene: -
V gene: TRBV2
CDR3 protein: CASRAVGSPLHF
CDR3 DNA: TGTGCCAGCAGGGCGGTGGGATCACCCCTCCACTTT

J gene: TRBJ1-1
clone size: -
D gene: -
V gene: TRBV27
CDR3 protein: CASSFLETDKAFF
CDR3 DNA: TGTGCCAGCAGTTTTTTAGAGACAGACAAAGCTTTCTTT

J gene: TRBJ2-7
clone size: -
D gene: TRBD2
V gene: TRBV7-2
CDR3 protein: CASSLIAGGFEQYF
CDR3 DNA: TGTGCCAGCAGCTTAATAGCGGGAGGGTTCGAGCAGTACTTC

J gene: TRBJ2-7
clone size: -
D gene: -
V gene: TRBV5-1
CDR3 protein: CASGREEGIHEQYF
CDR3 DNA: TGCGCCAGCGGCCGGGAAGAGGGAATCCACGAGCAGTACTTC

J gene: TRBJ1-5
clone size: -
D gene: -
V gene: TRBV6-6
CDR3 protein: CASSSGGAQPQHF
CDR3 DNA: TGTGCCAGCAGTTCCGGGGGGGCGCAGCCCCAGCATTTT

J gene: TRBJ2-1
clone size: -
D gene: TRBD2
V gene: TRBV9
CDR3 protein: CASSFPLAGGSNEQFF
CDR3 DNA: TGTGCCAGCAGCTTTCCCCTAGCGGGAGGTTCAAATGAGCAGTTCTTC

J gene: TRBJ1-4
clone size: -
D gene: -
V gene: TRBV14
CDR3 protein: CASSQGVRTTNEKLFF
CDR3 DNA: TGTGCCAGCAGCCAAGGCGTCAGAACAACTAATGAAAAACTGTTTTTT

J gene: TRBJ2-7
clone size: few
D gene: -
V gene: TRBV27
CDR3 protein: CASSLWLAQKNEQYF
CDR3 DNA: TGTGCCAGCAGTTTATGGCTAGCGCAGAAGAACGAGCAGTACTTC